This T cell receptor (beta chain) is drawn from a study of breast tumors, draining lymph nodes, adjacent tissues. Overall study findings and caveats: Most tumor T cells seemingly derive from lymph node, then expand in tumor. Compared with lymph nodes, tumors were less diverse; compared with nontumor tissue, more. Luminal-like breast cancer showed significantly greater tumor-nontumor repertoire similarity than basal-like breast cancer did. That most tumor T cells come from lymph nodes remained unproven.

From the multiplex PCR reads, TCRdb called clonotypes with MiXCR, one entry per CDR3 protein. Among more than 50,000 distinct CDR3 sequences listed, around two fifths were seen once. The CDR3 loop spans 15 amino acids. The ends were cut back, 0 bases at V and 6 bases at J, with 14 bases in the middle. The germline V gene encodes CDR1 SGHRS and CDR2 YFSETQ. Worth noting for this clonotype: Its antigen is unidentified.

V is TRBV5-1 and J is TRBJ2-3; D not resolved. Input material: breast tumor tissue. The sequence came from a female donor with breast cancer. Some clones in this sample may be carry-over from other donors' samples. The CDR3: CASSLDRAAVDTQYF. CDR3 DNA: TGCGCCAGCAGCTTGGATAGAGCCGCCGTGGATACGCAGTATTTT.